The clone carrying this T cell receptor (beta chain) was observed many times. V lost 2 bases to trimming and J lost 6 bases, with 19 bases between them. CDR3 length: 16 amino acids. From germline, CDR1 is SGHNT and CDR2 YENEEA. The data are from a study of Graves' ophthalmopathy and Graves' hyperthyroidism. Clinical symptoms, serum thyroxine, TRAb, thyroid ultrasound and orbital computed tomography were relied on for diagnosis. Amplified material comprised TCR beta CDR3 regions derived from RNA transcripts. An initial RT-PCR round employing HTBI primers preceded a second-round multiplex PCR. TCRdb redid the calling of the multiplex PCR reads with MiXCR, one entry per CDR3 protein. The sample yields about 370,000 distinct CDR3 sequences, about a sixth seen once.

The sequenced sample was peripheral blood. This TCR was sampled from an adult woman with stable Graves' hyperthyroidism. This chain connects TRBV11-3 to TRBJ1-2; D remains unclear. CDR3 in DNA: TGTGCCAGCAGCTTAAGTGATGGAGGCAGTCGGGATGGCTACACCTTC. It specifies CASSLSDGGSRDGYTF. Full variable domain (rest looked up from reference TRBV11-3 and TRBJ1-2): EAGVVQSPRYKIIEKKQPVAFWCNPISGHNTLYWYLQNLGQGPELLIRYENEEAVDDSQLPKDRFSAERLKGVDSTLKIQPAELGDSAVYLCASSLSDGGSRDGYTFGSGTRLTVV.